What follows are 9 T cell receptor beta chains derived from one specimen sequenced in a study of chemoradiotherapy in HPV16-positive cancers. The table came from immunoSEQ multiplex PCR; TCRdb's copy has only in-frame clones and leaves some out. The table includes about 3,200 clones, over 80% detected once. Sequencing was performed on blood, taken from a patient who underwent chemoradiotherapy. The receptors here all came from a human donor with HPV-associated anogenital cancer.

This chain uses TRBV7-6 with TRBJ1-6, with D perhaps matching TRBD1 (5 bases). The CDR3 sequence is 18 residues long. Germline V gene lookup returns CDR1 SGHVS and CDR2 FNYEAQ. Trimming took 1 base from V and 6 from J, leaving 19 bases between them. The CDR3 loop is CASSLGPPGGTVNSPLHF. CDR3 sequence (DNA): TGTGCCAGCAGCTTAGGGCCTCCGGGGGGGACGGTTAATTCACCCCTCCACTTT.

The rearrangement links TRBV7-2 to TRBJ2-7; unclear D gene. There are 12 residues in the CDR3. CDR1 is SGHTA and CDR2 is FQGNSA in the germline V gene. Trimming stripped 5 bases from V and 3 bases from J, with 8 bases between. Here the CDR3 reads CASSRFNYEQYF. The CDR3 bases are TGTGCCAGCAGCCGGTTTAACTACGAGCAGTACTTC.

Only one count was recorded for this clone. The chain recombines TRBV9 with TRBJ2-1, with 9 nucleotides matching TRBD1. From germline, CDR1 is SGDLS and CDR2 YYNGEE. The length of the CDR3 is 15 residues. J was trimmed by 0 bases and V by 4 bases; bases with no gene match: 2. DNA for the CDR3: TGTGCCAGCAGCACAGGGGGCAGCTCCTACAATGAGCAGTTCTTC. Its protein product is CASSTGGSSYNEQFF.

This chain's CDR3 is CASSLVGRLAGGFTDTQYF. Written as DNA, the CDR3 is TGTGCCAGCAGCTTAGTCGGGCGCCTAGCGGGAGGGTTCACAGATACGCAGTATTTT. V and J are TRBV7-2 and TRBJ2-3; the match to TRBD2 covers 12 bases. The CDR3 length is 19 residues. The V and J ends lost 1 base and 2 bases, in that order; junction bases with no gene match: 10. Germline lookup yields CDR1 SGHTA and CDR2 FQGNSA.

The J gene is TRBJ2-1, the V gene TRBV13; 9 bases fit TRBD2. With 6 bases clipped from V and 6 bases from J, the junction kept 6 bases outside the gene matches. Germline V gene lookup returns CDR1 PRHDT and CDR2 FYEKMQ (reference sequence). The CDR3 consists of 14 residues. CDR3 protein: CASRAGGPINEQFF. The CDR3 DNA is TGTGCCAGCAGGGCGGGGGGGCCCATCAATGAGCAGTTCTTC.

This clone was seen only a few times. The chain combines TRBV4-3 with TRBJ1-1; 8 bases match TRBD1. Germline V gives CDR1 LGHNA, CDR2 YSLEER. V shed 4 bases, J shed 7 bases, and the junction held 8 bases outside the gene matches. The CDR3 is 14 amino acids. The CDR3 DNA reads TGCGCCAGCAGCCGAGACCAGGGGGCTGGTGAAGCTTTCTTT. As protein: CASSRDQGAGEAFF.

The chain uses TRBV27 and TRBJ2-6, with 7 bases matching TRBD1. CDR1 is MNHEY, CDR2 SMNVEV, per germline (reference sequence). This CDR3 is built from 17 residues. Trimming removed 5 bases from V and 4 bases from J; junction bases left unmatched: 11. In DNA form, the CDR3 reads TGTGCCAGCAGTCTCGTTACAGGGGCGAGGGGGGCCAACGTCCTGACTTTC. Its translation: CASSLVTGARGANVLTF.

The chain links TRBV6-5 to TRBJ2-7; 7 bases fit TRBD1. V lost 4 bases, J lost 2 bases, and 11 bases stayed unmatched. Germline-derived CDR1 and CDR2 are MNHEY and SVGAGI. The CDR3 is 16 residues long. CDR3 DNA sequence: TGTGCCAGCAGTTTGACCGGGACAGAGAAAACCTACGAGCAGTACTTC. It is translated as CASSLTGTEKTYEQYF.

The chain employs TRBV19 and TRBJ1-5; D is uncertain. The CDR3 sequence is 13 residues long. Trimming took 8 bases from V and 4 from J, leaving 12 bases between them. Germline values: CDR1 LNHDA, CDR2 SQIVND (reference sequence). Here the CDR3 reads CASLGPGNQPQHF. In DNA, the CDR3 is TGTGCCAGTCTAGGGCCTGGAAATCAGCCCCAGCATTTT.